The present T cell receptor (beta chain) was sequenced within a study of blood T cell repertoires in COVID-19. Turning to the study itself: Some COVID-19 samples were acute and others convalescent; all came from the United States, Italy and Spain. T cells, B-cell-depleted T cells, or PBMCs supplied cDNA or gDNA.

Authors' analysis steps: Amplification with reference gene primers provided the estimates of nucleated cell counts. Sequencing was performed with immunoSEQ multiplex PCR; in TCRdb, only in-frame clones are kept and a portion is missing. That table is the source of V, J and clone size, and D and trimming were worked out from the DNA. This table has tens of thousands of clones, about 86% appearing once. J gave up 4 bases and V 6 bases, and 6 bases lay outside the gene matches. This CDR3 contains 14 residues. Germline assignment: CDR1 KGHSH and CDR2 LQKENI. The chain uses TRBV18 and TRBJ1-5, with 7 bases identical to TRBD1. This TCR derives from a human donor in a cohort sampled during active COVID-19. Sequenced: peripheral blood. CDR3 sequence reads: CASSPDRRNQPQHF. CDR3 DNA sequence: TGTGCCAGCTCCCCGGACAGGAGGAATCAGCCCCAGCATTTT.